These T cell receptor beta chains were read from a single sample in a study of T cells after yellow fever vaccination. A single record per CDR3 protein comes from TCRdb applying MiXCR to the 5' RACE reads. Among 300,000 to 400,000 distinct CDR3 sequences listed, approximately 12% were seen once. The sample consisted of CD4+ T cells sorted from PBMCs, taken 45 days after the yellow fever booster vaccination. Every receptor here comes from a man aged 18 to 30 who received the YFV17D yellow fever vaccine. CDR3s include the opening cysteine and the closing phenylalanine or tryptophan. A D gene is named only where the DNA matches it firmly. Part of the rows lack a size; the others show once, few, many or a class for expanded clones.

J,size,D,V,DNA,CDR3
TRBJ2-5,NA,TRBD2,TRBV6-6,TGTGCCAGCAGTAACAGCGGGGGCAAAGAGACCCAGTACTTC,CASSNSGGKETQYF
TRBJ2-5,NA,TRBD1,TRBV19,TGTGCCAGTAGTACCCTCGACAGGGTTCAAGAGACCCAGTACTTC,CASSTLDRVQETQYF
TRBJ2-3,few,TRBD2,TRBV7-3,TGTGCCAGCAGCTCGGGACTAGCGGGGGGTCCAGATACGCAGTATTTT,CASSSGLAGGPDTQYF
TRBJ1-5,few,NA,TRBV20-1,TGCAGTGCGGGGCGGGTTAATCAGCCCCAGCATTTT,CSAGRVNQPQHF
TRBJ1-1,NA,NA,TRBV2,TGTGCCAGCAGTGTAAGGCTCTCACCCGGGGCTGAAGCTTTCTTT,CASSVRLSPGAEAFF
TRBJ2-7,many,TRBD1,TRBV5-1,TGCGCCAGCAGCGGGACAGGATTACGGTCCTACGAGCAGTACTTC,CASSGTGLRSYEQYF
TRBJ2-5,few,TRBD2,TRBV9,TGTGCCAGCAGCGTAGATCCAGCGGGGGCCGAAGAGACCCAGTACTTC,CASSVDPAGAEETQYF
TRBJ2-5,NA,TRBD1,TRBV3-1,TGTGCCAGCAGCCAAAGACAGGGGGCAGGGGAGACCCAGTACTTC,CASSQRQGAGETQYF
TRBJ1-1,many,NA,TRBV7-2,TGTGCCAGCAGCGCAGACATGAACACTGAAGCTTTCTTT,CASSADMNTEAFF
TRBJ1-1,few,NA,TRBV28,TGTGCCAGCAGTTTATGGGCCGGGCGGACGAACACTGAAGCTTTCTTT,CASSLWAGRTNTEAFF
TRBJ1-4,few,NA,TRBV7-9,TGTGCCAGCAGCTTAGGCGGGCTGCTTGAAAAACTGTTTTTT,CASSLGGLLEKLFF
TRBJ2-3,NA,NA,TRBV10-3,TGTGCCATCAGCCTAGGTGGATCCCGCACAGATACGCAGTATTTT,CAISLGGSRTDTQYF
TRBJ2-1,few,NA,TRBV7-2,TGTGCCAGCAGCTTAGCTGGTAGCGGATTATACAATGAGCAGTTCTTC,CASSLAGSGLYNEQFF
TRBJ2-4,NA,TRBD1,TRBV6-5,TGTGCCAGCAGTTCTGTACGGGGACAGGAGGGATACATTCAGTACTTC,CASSSVRGQEGYIQYF
TRBJ1-1,few,NA,TRBV5-1,TGCGCCAGCAATACAGCAACGAACACTGAAGCTTTCTTT,CASNTATNTEAFF
TRBJ2-3,many,TRBD2,TRBV7-2,TGTGCCAGCAGCTGGGCGGGGGGCCCAGATACGCAGTATTTT,CASSWAGGPDTQYF
TRBJ2-3,few,TRBD2,TRBV30,TGTGCCTGGGAGCTAGGGACTAGCGGGGGGAGCACAGATACGCAGTATTTT,CAWELGTSGGSTDTQYF
TRBJ2-6,few,NA,TRBV15,TGTGCCACCAGCAGAGTAGAACCCAACGTCCTGACTTTC,CATSRVEPNVLTF
TRBJ2-5,NA,TRBD2,TRBV7-9,TGTGCCAGCATCATCGGGGGGGCAGAGACCCAGTACTTC,CASIIGGAETQYF
TRBJ2-1,NA,TRBD2,TRBV6-2/TRBV6-3,TGTGCCAGCAGTTGGCGACTAGCGGGGGGGGCTGAGCAGTTCTTC,CASSWRLAGGAEQFF
TRBJ2-1,many,NA,TRBV7-9,TGTGCCAGCAGCTCCCTTACGGGTCACTGGGATGAGCAGTTCTTC,CASSSLTGHWDEQFF
TRBJ2-3,few,TRBD2,TRBV12-3/TRBV12-4,TGTGCCAGCAGTAGGACTAGCTGGGACACAGATACGCAGTATTTT,CASSRTSWDTDTQYF
TRBJ2-3,NA,NA,TRBV5-4,TGTGCCAGCAGCTTGATGGTTGCAGGGATATCAGATACGCAGTATTTT,CASSLMVAGISDTQYF
TRBJ2-1,few,TRBD2,TRBV15,TGTGCCACCAGCAGAGATCTGGGAGGGAGGGGCTTGGGCGGACAGTTCTTC,CATSRDLGGRGLGGQFF
TRBJ1-2,NA,TRBD1,TRBV12-5,TGTGCTAGTGGTTTGAGGACAGGGGGCGCGTCGATCGATGGCTACACCTTC,CASGLRTGGASIDGYTF
TRBJ1-2,few,NA,TRBV7-2,TGTGCCAGCAGCTTAGGTACCAGGAACTATGGCTACACCTTC,CASSLGTRNYGYTF
TRBJ2-3,few,NA,TRBV20-1,TGCAGTGCTAGAGGTGACCTGGCAGATACGCAGTATTTT,CSARGDLADTQYF
TRBJ2-2,few,TRBD1,TRBV11-2,TGTGCCAGCAGCTTCCCCAGGACAGGGACAAACACCGGGGAGCTGTTTTTT,CASSFPRTGTNTGELFF
TRBJ2-1,few,NA,TRBV12-3/TRBV12-4,TGTGCCAGCAGTGCCGGGGACGCCTACAATGAGCAGTTCTTC,CASSAGDAYNEQFF
TRBJ2-3,few,TRBD2,TRBV5-1,TGCGCCAGCAGCTTGGAAACGCGGGGGAAGGGAGATACGCAGTATTTT,CASSLETRGKGDTQYF
TRBJ2-3,many,TRBD1,TRBV6-6,TGTGCCAGCAGCCAGGACAGGCGAAACACAGATACGCAGTATTTT,CASSQDRRNTDTQYF
TRBJ2-3,few,NA,TRBV2,TGTGCCAGCAGTGAAACCAGCGGGTATAGAGATACGCAGTATTTT,CASSETSGYRDTQYF
TRBJ2-7,many,NA,TRBV6-5,TGTGCCAGCAGTCCATACCCCAGGGGCACCTACGAGCAGTACTTC,CASSPYPRGTYEQYF
TRBJ2-3,few,NA,TRBV4-3,TGCGCCAGCAGCCAAGATTATGGGATCCCAGAAGATACGCAGTATTTT,CASSQDYGIPEDTQYF
TRBJ2-3,NA,TRBD1,TRBV9,TGTGCCAGCCCAAGGACAGGGTCAGATACGCAGTATTTT,CASPRTGSDTQYF
TRBJ1-5,NA,TRBD1,TRBV6-1,TGTGCCAGCACGGGGACAGGGAATCAGCCCCAGCATTTT,CASTGTGNQPQHF
TRBJ2-4,few,NA,TRBV5-4,TGTGCCAGCAGCAAACAGGGGAGGGGAGACATTCAGTACTTC,CASSKQGRGDIQYF
TRBJ2-2,NA,TRBD1,TRBV4-1,TGCGCCAGCAGCCAAGGCAGGGGGCCTAACACCGGGGAGCTGTTTTTT,CASSQGRGPNTGELFF
TRBJ1-6,few,TRBD1,TRBV4-1,TGCGCCAGCAGCCGGGGGACAGCCAGCTCCTATAATTCACCCCTCCACTTT,CASSRGTASSYNSPLHF
TRBJ1-5,few,NA,TRBV6-6,TGTGCCAGCTCCCAGAGGTACGGGGAAGGCAATCAGCCCCAGCATTTT,CASSQRYGEGNQPQHF
TRBJ2-7,many,NA,TRBV7-9,TGTGCCAGCCCCCGGATTTCAACCTACGAGCAGTACTTC,CASPRISTYEQYF
TRBJ2-1,NA,TRBD1,TRBV11-2,TGTGCCAGCAGCTCCCCTTTCCGGGACAGGGTAAAGGATGAGCAGTTCTTC,CASSSPFRDRVKDEQFF
TRBJ1-2,NA,NA,TRBV5-6,TGTGCCAGCAGCCGGGACGACTATGGCTACACCTTC,CASSRDDYGYTF
TRBJ2-1,few,TRBD2,TRBV4-3,TGCGCCAGCAGCCAAGAGGGGGGCGGGACTAGAAGTTTCCATGAGCAGTTCTTC,CASSQEGGGTRSFHEQFF
TRBJ2-5,NA,NA,TRBV3-1,TGTGCCAGCAGCCAAGGGCTGGGGGCCCGAGAGACCCAGTACTTC,CASSQGLGARETQYF
TRBJ2-5,few,NA,TRBV2,TGTGCCAGCAGTGAAGCGGGGCAGAGACAAGAGACCCAGTACTTC,CASSEAGQRQETQYF
TRBJ1-2,NA,NA,TRBV5-1,TGCGCCAGCAGCTTGGGAGAAGGTCTTAACTATGGCTACACCTTC,CASSLGEGLNYGYTF
TRBJ2-5,many,NA,TRBV5-6,TGTGCCAGCAGCTCCCGGGACTGGGGACAAGAGACCCAGTACTTC,CASSSRDWGQETQYF
TRBJ1-3,NA,NA,TRBV4-2,TGTGCCAGCAGCCAAGATCTCAGGAGCTCTGGAAACACCATATATTTT,CASSQDLRSSGNTIYF
TRBJ2-4,NA,NA,TRBV6-2/TRBV6-3,TGTGCCAGCAGTGAGATTAGGGTGGGGCCATCCAAAAACATTCAGTACTTC,CASSEIRVGPSKNIQYF
TRBJ2-1,few,NA,TRBV2,TGTGCCAGCAGTGATGGACTCCGCAATGAGCAGTTCTTC,CASSDGLRNEQFF
TRBJ1-1,few,NA,TRBV6-5,TGTGCCAGCAGTTACTCGGGGGCGCGGGGGACTGAAGCTTTCTTT,CASSYSGARGTEAFF
TRBJ1-1,NA,NA,TRBV29-1,TGCAGCGTTGATGCGGGCAACGCTGAAGCTTTCTTT,CSVDAGNAEAFF